This TCR beta chain was identified in a study of blood T cell repertoires in COVID-19. Study overall: Collection of acute and convalescent COVID-19 samples took place in the United States, Italy and Spain. PBMCs, B-cell-depleted T cells, or T cells were the source of the cDNA or gDNA that made up the material.

Per the study methods: By means of reference gene primer amplification, nucleated cell counts were estimated. Clones were sequenced by immunoSEQ multiplex PCR, and TCRdb holds only the in-frame ones, with some missing. That table gives V, J and clone size, and the DNA gave D and trimming. The sample has roughly 80,000 clones, over 80% seen once. This CDR3 has 14 residues. V shed 7 bases and J 6 bases; nucleotides not matched to a gene: 12. Germline CDR1 and CDR2: SGHRS and YFSETQ. V usage is TRBV5-1 and J usage is TRBJ2-7, with 8 nucleotides matching TRBD1. Sequencing input: peripheral blood. The clonotype was recovered from a human donor in a cohort sampled during active COVID-19. Here the CDR3 DNA reads TGCGCCAGCCCTCGGACAGGGTGCCTCGGCGAGCAGTACTTC. Translation: CASPRTGCLGEQYF.